Listed below are T cell receptor beta chains from one sample, sequenced in a study of shared clonotypes between healthy human individuals. Method: immunoSEQ multiplex PCR; TCRdb's copy keeps in-frame clones and lacks some. The table shows 1.4 million or so clones, with around 98.5% occurring only once. The specimen was naive CD4+ T cells sorted from blood. These receptors all come from a man aged 25 to 45 in good health. Each CDR3 is given with its conserved first and last residue. The order of the fields is V gene, CDR3 protein.

TRBV19 | CASSIGVGSTDTQYF
TRBV5-1 | CASSFGPDDYEQYF
TRBV6-1 | CASKPGASRVGEQFF
TRBV7-2 | CASSFERAFF
TRBV5-6 | CASSFNRGRLPYEQYF
TRBV9 | CASSLRAANQETQYF
TRBV7-3 | CASSPTTGAYNEQFF
TRBV6-1 | CASSRRQGRDEQYF
TRBV14 | CASSLKGGYGYTF
TRBV4-3 | CASSQERGGREQFF
TRBV5-1 | CASSTGQGGTQYF
TRBV5-1 | CASSLNRDGYTF
TRBV15 | CATSRAGTVSGEQETQYF
TRBV2 | CASGQYQNTEAFF
TRBV5-1 | CASSPPGGRGTGELFF
TRBV28 | CASRSTSGTALGNTIYF
TRBV9 | CASSVGLQGDPYEQYF
TRBV28 | CASSGPVPNQPQHF
TRBV15 | CATSREVGSYEQYF
TRBV28 | CASSFLAQPQHF
TRBV2 | CASSEAKGLAGANEQFF
TRBV9 | CASSYRDSAAPYEQYF
TRBV10-2 | CASSGQGTDTQYF
TRBV18 | CASTDRGRDEQYF
TRBV9 | CASSVAEQVFNEQFF
TRBV19 | CASSIDSLASSYNEQFF